These T cell receptor beta chains were read from a single sample in a study of blood T cell repertoires in COVID-19. TCRdb's copy holds only in-frame clones and misses some; the assay was immunoSEQ multiplex PCR. The sample has about 80,000 clones; around 83% are singletons. The sequenced sample was peripheral blood. These receptors all stem from a woman in her sixties or seventies with acute or convalescent COVID-19. CDR3s include the opening cysteine and the closing phenylalanine or tryptophan. Fields, in order: J gene, D gene, clone size, V gene, CDR3 protein, CDR3 DNA. A D gene is named only where the DNA matches it firmly. Size values are once, few and many counts, or a class for expanded clones, and some rows have none.

J gene: TRBJ2-7; D gene: .; clone size: .; V gene: TRBV21-1; CDR3 protein: CASSAAGTRTYEQYF; CDR3 DNA: TGTGCCAGCAGCGCAGCCGGGACTAGAACCTACGAGCAGTACTTC
J gene: TRBJ2-6; D gene: TRBD1; clone size: .; V gene: TRBV7-3; CDR3 protein: CASSLIHRGTGANVLTF; CDR3 DNA: TGTGCCAGCAGCTTAATTCACAGGGGGACTGGGGCCAACGTCCTGACTTTC
J gene: TRBJ2-2; D gene: TRBD2; clone size: .; V gene: TRBV6-5; CDR3 protein: CASTRLAENTGELFF; CDR3 DNA: TGTGCCAGCACCAGACTAGCGGAGAACACCGGGGAGCTGTTTTTT
J gene: TRBJ1-5; D gene: .; clone size: .; V gene: TRBV5-6; CDR3 protein: CASSLSRFNQPQHF; CDR3 DNA: TGTGCCAGCAGCTTGTCACGGTTCAATCAGCCCCAGCATTTT
J gene: TRBJ1-2; D gene: TRBD1; clone size: .; V gene: TRBV5-1; CDR3 protein: CASSLTGDANYGYTF; CDR3 DNA: TGCGCCAGCAGCCTAACAGGGGACGCTAACTATGGCTACACCTTC
J gene: TRBJ2-1; D gene: TRBD2; clone size: few; V gene: TRBV12-3/TRBV12-4; CDR3 protein: CASGRGQSGEQFF; CDR3 DNA: TGTGCCAGTGGGAGGGGTCAGTCCGGGGAGCAGTTCTTC
J gene: TRBJ2-7; D gene: .; clone size: .; V gene: TRBV5-1; CDR3 protein: CASRKDRVPNEQYF; CDR3 DNA: TGCGCCAGCAGGAAAGACAGAGTGCCTAACGAGCAGTACTTC
J gene: TRBJ1-4; D gene: .; clone size: .; V gene: TRBV29-1; CDR3 protein: CSVGASNEKLFF; CDR3 DNA: TGCAGCGTTGGGGCCTCTAATGAAAAACTGTTTTTT
J gene: TRBJ2-3; D gene: TRBD2; clone size: once; V gene: TRBV6-5; CDR3 protein: CASSLYGTNTDTQYF; CDR3 DNA: TGTGCCAGCAGCCTCTATGGGACTAACACAGATACGCAGTATTTT
J gene: TRBJ1-1; D gene: .; clone size: .; V gene: TRBV7-9; CDR3 protein: CATDRGSAGTEAFF; CDR3 DNA: TGTGCCACCGATCGGGGGTCCGCGGGCACTGAAGCTTTCTTT
J gene: TRBJ2-7; D gene: .; clone size: few; V gene: TRBV7-3; CDR3 protein: CASSPSRLEQYF; CDR3 DNA: TGTGCCAGCAGCCCTAGCCGTTTGGAGCAGTACTTC
J gene: TRBJ2-1; D gene: .; clone size: .; V gene: TRBV19; CDR3 protein: CASSMFWSLQGNEQFF; CDR3 DNA: TGTGCCAGTAGTATGTTTTGGTCCCTTCAGGGCAATGAGCAGTTCTTC
J gene: TRBJ2-1; D gene: .; clone size: few; V gene: TRBV19; CDR3 protein: CASSKGLAMTYNEQFF; CDR3 DNA: TGTGCCAGTAGTAAAGGGCTAGCGATGACCTACAATGAGCAGTTCTTC
J gene: TRBJ2-5; D gene: TRBD1; clone size: .; V gene: TRBV19; CDR3 protein: CASSRAGQGGQETQYF; CDR3 DNA: TGTGCCAGTAGTCGGGCGGGACAGGGGGGGCAAGAGACCCAGTACTTC
J gene: TRBJ2-2; D gene: .; clone size: once; V gene: TRBV6-5; CDR3 protein: CASAGKTGELFF; CDR3 DNA: TGTGCCAGCGCCGGGAAGACCGGGGAGCTGTTTTTT
J gene: TRBJ2-6; D gene: .; clone size: .; V gene: TRBV14; CDR3 protein: CASSQPGILISGANVLTF; CDR3 DNA: TGTGCCAGCAGCCAACCCGGGATCCTCATCTCTGGGGCCAACGTCCTGACTTTC
J gene: TRBJ1-1; D gene: TRBD1; clone size: .; V gene: TRBV5-1; CDR3 protein: CASSPGTGGTEAFF; CDR3 DNA: TGCGCCAGCAGCCCTGGGACAGGGGGCACTGAAGCTTTCTTT
J gene: TRBJ1-4; D gene: .; clone size: once; V gene: TRBV2; CDR3 protein: CATLFESDEKLFF; CDR3 DNA: TGTGCCACCCTCTTCGAGAGCGACGAAAAACTGTTTTTT
J gene: TRBJ1-4; D gene: TRBD1; clone size: .; V gene: TRBV7-2; CDR3 protein: CASSFRTGFNEKLFF; CDR3 DNA: TGTGCCAGCAGTTTCCGGACAGGCTTTAATGAAAAACTGTTTTTT
J gene: TRBJ2-7; D gene: TRBD1; clone size: .; V gene: TRBV14; CDR3 protein: CASSRTGQSYEQYF; CDR3 DNA: TGTGCCAGCAGCCGCACGGGACAGTCTTACGAGCAGTACTTC
J gene: TRBJ1-4; D gene: .; clone size: few; V gene: TRBV14; CDR3 protein: CASSRISGAGEKLFF; CDR3 DNA: TGTGCCAGCAGCCGCATCAGCGGGGCGGGGGAAAAACTGTTTTTT
J gene: TRBJ1-5; D gene: .; clone size: .; V gene: TRBV5-4; CDR3 protein: CASSFGDQPQHF; CDR3 DNA: TGTGCCAGCAGCTTTGGAGATCAGCCCCAGCATTTT
J gene: TRBJ1-3; D gene: .; clone size: .; V gene: TRBV9; CDR3 protein: CASSVDPDFSGNTIYF; CDR3 DNA: TGTGCCAGCAGCGTAGATCCAGATTTCTCTGGAAACACCATATATTTT
J gene: TRBJ2-7; D gene: TRBD2; clone size: .; V gene: TRBV10-2; CDR3 protein: CASAGTRGDEQYF; CDR3 DNA: TGCGCCAGCGCCGGGACTAGGGGCGACGAGCAGTACTTC
J gene: TRBJ1-1; D gene: .; clone size: .; V gene: TRBV30; CDR3 protein: CAWSRGMNTEAFF; CDR3 DNA: TGTGCCTGGAGTAGGGGGATGAACACTGAAGCTTTCTTT
J gene: TRBJ2-1; D gene: TRBD2; clone size: few; V gene: TRBV5-1; CDR3 protein: CASSFEGLAGYNEQFF; CDR3 DNA: TGCGCCAGCAGCTTCGAGGGACTAGCGGGATACAATGAGCAGTTCTTC
J gene: TRBJ2-1; D gene: TRBD1; clone size: .; V gene: TRBV19; CDR3 protein: CASKDRGGREQFF; CDR3 DNA: TGTGCCAGTAAGGACAGGGGGGGGAGGGAGCAGTTCTTC
J gene: TRBJ1-3; D gene: TRBD1; clone size: once; V gene: TRBV19; CDR3 protein: CASSVGTGGATIGNTIYF; CDR3 DNA: TGTGCCAGTAGTGTCGGGACAGGGGGCGCGACGATCGGAAACACCATATATTTT
J gene: TRBJ2-2; D gene: TRBD1; clone size: .; V gene: TRBV11-3; CDR3 protein: CASSLNEWTGVSGELFF; CDR3 DNA: TGTGCCAGCAGCTTGAACGAATGGACAGGGGTGTCCGGGGAGCTGTTTTTT
J gene: TRBJ1-1; D gene: .; clone size: .; V gene: TRBV6-5; CDR3 protein: CASYGRRNTEAFF; CDR3 DNA: TGTGCCAGCTATGGGCGAAGGAACACTGAAGCTTTCTTT
J gene: TRBJ1-2; D gene: .; clone size: once; V gene: TRBV2; CDR3 protein: CASSEWLQDSPFRNYGYTF; CDR3 DNA: TGTGCCAGCAGTGAATGGTTACAGGATTCTCCCTTTCGTAACTATGGCTACACCTTC
J gene: TRBJ2-3; D gene: .; clone size: once; V gene: TRBV6-6; CDR3 protein: CASSPPLDRFGADTQYF; CDR3 DNA: TGTGCCAGCAGTCCTCCTTTGGACAGATTTGGGGCAGATACGCAGTATTTT
J gene: TRBJ1-5; D gene: .; clone size: .; V gene: TRBV9; CDR3 protein: CASSVGTLGNQPQHF; CDR3 DNA: TGTGCCAGCAGCGTAGGGACACTGGGTAATCAGCCCCAGCATTTT
J gene: TRBJ1-2; D gene: TRBD1; clone size: .; V gene: TRBV5-1; CDR3 protein: CASRGDRAYGYTF; CDR3 DNA: TGCGCCAGCAGGGGGGACAGGGCTTATGGCTACACCTTC
J gene: TRBJ2-2; D gene: TRBD2; clone size: once; V gene: TRBV7-2; CDR3 protein: CASSLTSGSIGELFF; CDR3 DNA: TGTGCCAGCAGCCTAACTAGCGGGAGTATCGGGGAGCTGTTTTTT
J gene: TRBJ2-1; D gene: .; clone size: .; V gene: TRBV18; CDR3 protein: CASSPPVFSQFF; CDR3 DNA: TGTGCCAGCTCACCACCGGTATTTAGCCAGTTCTTC
J gene: TRBJ1-1; D gene: TRBD1; clone size: .; V gene: TRBV2; CDR3 protein: CASRKDRRGTEAFF; CDR3 DNA: TGTGCCAGCAGGAAGGACAGGCGGGGCACTGAAGCTTTCTTT
J gene: TRBJ2-5; D gene: TRBD2; clone size: .; V gene: TRBV7-2; CDR3 protein: CASSFAAGEETQYF; CDR3 DNA: TGTGCCAGCAGCTTTGCAGCGGGAGAGGAGACCCAGTACTTC
J gene: TRBJ1-2; D gene: .; clone size: few; V gene: TRBV6-5; CDR3 protein: CASSQLRVGGDGYTF; CDR3 DNA: TGTGCCAGCAGCCAGCTCAGGGTGGGGGGAGATGGCTACACCTTC
J gene: TRBJ2-1; D gene: TRBD1; clone size: .; V gene: TRBV3-1/TRBV3-2; CDR3 protein: CASSQSQTGGSYNEQFF; CDR3 DNA: TGTGCCAGCAGCCAATCCCAGACAGGGGGCTCCTACAATGAGCAGTTCTTC
J gene: TRBJ1-5; D gene: .; clone size: once; V gene: TRBV30; CDR3 protein: CAWSVRGDQPQHF; CDR3 DNA: TGTGCCTGGAGTGTACGGGGGGATCAGCCCCAGCATTTT
J gene: TRBJ1-1; D gene: .; clone size: .; V gene: TRBV11-3; CDR3 protein: CASSNRPPLTRLNTEAFF; CDR3 DNA: TGTGCCAGCAGCAACCGGCCACCCCTGACAAGATTGAACACTGAAGCTTTCTTT
J gene: TRBJ1-1; D gene: .; clone size: .; V gene: TRBV7-9; CDR3 protein: CASSLEGRENTEAFF; CDR3 DNA: TGTGCCAGCAGCTTAGAGGGCAGGGAGAACACTGAAGCTTTCTTT
J gene: TRBJ2-1; D gene: .; clone size: .; V gene: TRBV6-5; CDR3 protein: CASSRSGNEQFF; CDR3 DNA: TGTGCCAGCAGTAGGTCGGGGAATGAGCAGTTCTTC
J gene: TRBJ1-2; D gene: TRBD1; clone size: .; V gene: TRBV14; CDR3 protein: CASSQRQGAHGYTF; CDR3 DNA: TGTGCCAGCAGCCAAAGACAGGGCGCCCATGGCTACACCTTC
J gene: TRBJ1-6; D gene: TRBD1; clone size: .; V gene: TRBV10-1; CDR3 protein: CASSESTQNPPRQGNNSPLHF; CDR3 DNA: TGCGCCAGCAGTGAGTCGACTCAGAACCCTCCGAGACAGGGGAATAATTCACCCCTCCACTTT
J gene: TRBJ1-2; D gene: .; clone size: few; V gene: TRBV30; CDR3 protein: CAWSVPLSTELYGYTF; CDR3 DNA: TGTGCCTGGAGTGTACCTTTATCGACAGAGCTCTATGGCTACACCTTC
J gene: TRBJ1-6; D gene: TRBD1; clone size: once; V gene: TRBV18; CDR3 protein: CASSNRTGSYSPLHF; CDR3 DNA: TGTGCCAGCTCGAATAGGACAGGATCCTATTCACCCCTCCACTTT
J gene: TRBJ2-7; D gene: TRBD1; clone size: .; V gene: TRBV19; CDR3 protein: CASSMRQGVNEQYF; CDR3 DNA: TGTGCCAGTAGTATGCGACAGGGGGTGAACGAGCAGTACTTC
J gene: TRBJ2-7; D gene: TRBD1; clone size: few; V gene: TRBV29-1; CDR3 protein: CSGRTGGDEQYF; CDR3 DNA: TGCAGCGGGAGGACAGGTGGAGACGAGCAGTACTTC
J gene: TRBJ1-2; D gene: .; clone size: .; V gene: TRBV3-1/TRBV3-2; CDR3 protein: CASSQAPDRRGYTF; CDR3 DNA: TGTGCCAGCAGCCAAGCTCCAGACCGGCGGGGCTACACCTTC
J gene: TRBJ1-3; D gene: .; clone size: .; V gene: TRBV3-1/TRBV3-2; CDR3 protein: CASSETLQVSGNTIYF; CDR3 DNA: TGTGCCAGCAGCGAAACATTACAGGTCTCTGGAAACACCATATATTTT
J gene: TRBJ1-4; D gene: TRBD1; clone size: .; V gene: TRBV2; CDR3 protein: CASSERTGVGKLFF; CDR3 DNA: TGTGCCAGCAGTGAGAGGACAGGGGTCGGAAAACTGTTTTTT
J gene: TRBJ2-3; D gene: TRBD2; clone size: .; V gene: TRBV5-1; CDR3 protein: CASMLAGTSAVDTQYF; CDR3 DNA: TGCGCCAGCATGTTGGCCGGGACTAGCGCTGTAGATACGCAGTATTTT
J gene: TRBJ2-3; D gene: TRBD2; clone size: .; V gene: TRBV27; CDR3 protein: CASSLTLAGGPRPDTQYF; CDR3 DNA: TGTGCCAGCAGTTTAACACTAGCGGGAGGGCCGAGACCAGATACGCAGTATTTT